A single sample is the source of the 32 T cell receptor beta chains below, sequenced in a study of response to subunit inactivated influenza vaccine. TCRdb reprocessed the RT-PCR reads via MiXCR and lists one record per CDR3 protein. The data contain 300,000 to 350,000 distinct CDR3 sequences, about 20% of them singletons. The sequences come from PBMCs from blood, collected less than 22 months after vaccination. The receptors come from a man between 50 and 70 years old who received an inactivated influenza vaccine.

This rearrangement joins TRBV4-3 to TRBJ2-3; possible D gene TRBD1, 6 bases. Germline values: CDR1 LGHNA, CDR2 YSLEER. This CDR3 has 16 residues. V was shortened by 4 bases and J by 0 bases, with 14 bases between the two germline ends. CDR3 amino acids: CASSLDTGWSTDTQYF. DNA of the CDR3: TGCGCCAGCAGCCTCGACACAGGGTGGAGCACAGATACGCAGTATTTT.

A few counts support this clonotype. The CDR3 nucleotides are TGTGCCAGCAATCCGAGGGGGATGAACACTGAAGCTTTCTTT. Translated: CASNPRGMNTEAFF. The genes are TRBV6-1 and TRBJ1-1; tentatively, D is TRBD1 (6 bases). The CDR3 loop spans 14 amino acids. Trimming cost V 7 bases and J 0 bases, with 12 bases left between them. Germline assignment: CDR1 MNHNS and CDR2 SASEGT.

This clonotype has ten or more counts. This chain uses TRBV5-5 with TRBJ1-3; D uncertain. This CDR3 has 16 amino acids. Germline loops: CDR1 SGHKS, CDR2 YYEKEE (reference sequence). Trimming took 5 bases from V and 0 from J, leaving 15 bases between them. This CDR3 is CASRIEWSTSGNTIYF. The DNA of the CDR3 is TGTGCCAGCAGAATCGAGTGGAGTACCTCTGGAAACACCATATATTTT.

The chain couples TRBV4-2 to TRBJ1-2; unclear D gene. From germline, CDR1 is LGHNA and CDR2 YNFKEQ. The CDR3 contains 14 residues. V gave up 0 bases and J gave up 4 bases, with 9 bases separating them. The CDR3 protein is CASSQDPTAYGYTF. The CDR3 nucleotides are TGTGCCAGCAGCCAAGATCCAACAGCCTATGGCTACACCTTC.

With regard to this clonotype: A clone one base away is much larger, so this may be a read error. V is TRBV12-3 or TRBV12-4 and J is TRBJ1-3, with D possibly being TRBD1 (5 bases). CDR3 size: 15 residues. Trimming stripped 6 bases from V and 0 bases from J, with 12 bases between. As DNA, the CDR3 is TGTGCCAGCAGCTGGCCGGGGCACTCTGGAAACACCATATATTTT. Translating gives CASSWPGHSGNTIYF.

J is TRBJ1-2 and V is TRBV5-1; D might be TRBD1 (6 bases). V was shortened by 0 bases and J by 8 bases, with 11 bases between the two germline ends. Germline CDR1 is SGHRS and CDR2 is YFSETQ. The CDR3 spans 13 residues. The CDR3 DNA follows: TGCGCCAGCAGCTTGGCAAACAGGGACGGCTACACCTTC. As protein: CASSLANRDGYTF.

The CDR3 here is CAISDGDIQYF. In DNA form, the CDR3 reads TGTGCCATCAGTGACGGGGACATTCAGTACTTC. The V call is TRBV10-3, the J call TRBJ2-4; possible D gene TRBD2, 5 bases. Trimming cost V 3 bases and J 8 bases, with 5 bases left between them. The CDR3 extends over 11 amino acids. Germline CDR1 reads ENHRY; CDR2 reads SYGVKD.

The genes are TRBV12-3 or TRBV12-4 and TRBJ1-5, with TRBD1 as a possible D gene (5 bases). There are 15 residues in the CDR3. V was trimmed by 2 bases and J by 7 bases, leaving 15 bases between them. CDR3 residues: CASSLLAGPEQPQHF. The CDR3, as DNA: TGTGCCAGCAGTTTACTTGCAGGGCCAGAACAGCCCCAGCATTTT.

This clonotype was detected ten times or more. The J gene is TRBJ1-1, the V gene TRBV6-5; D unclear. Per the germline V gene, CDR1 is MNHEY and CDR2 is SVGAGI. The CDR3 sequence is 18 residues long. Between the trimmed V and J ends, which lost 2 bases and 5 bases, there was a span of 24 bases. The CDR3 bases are TGTGCCAGCAGTTACACGGGCCACAAGGTCTTCGAAAATACTGAAGCTTTCTTT. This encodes CASSYTGHKVFENTEAFF.

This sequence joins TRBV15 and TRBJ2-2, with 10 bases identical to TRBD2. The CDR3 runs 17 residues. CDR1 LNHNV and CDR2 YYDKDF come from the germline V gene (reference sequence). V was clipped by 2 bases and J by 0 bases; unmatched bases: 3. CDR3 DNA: TGTGCCACCAGCAGAAAAACTAGCGGGACGAACACCGGGGAGCTGTTTTTT. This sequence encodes CATSRKTSGTNTGELFF.

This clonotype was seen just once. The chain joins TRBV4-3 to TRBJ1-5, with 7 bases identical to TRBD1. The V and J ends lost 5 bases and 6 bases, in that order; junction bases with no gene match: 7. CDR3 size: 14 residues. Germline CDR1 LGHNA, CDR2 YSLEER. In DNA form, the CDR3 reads TGCGCCAGCAGCTCCGGACAGGAGAGTCAGCCCCAGCATTTT. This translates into CASSSGQESQPQHF.

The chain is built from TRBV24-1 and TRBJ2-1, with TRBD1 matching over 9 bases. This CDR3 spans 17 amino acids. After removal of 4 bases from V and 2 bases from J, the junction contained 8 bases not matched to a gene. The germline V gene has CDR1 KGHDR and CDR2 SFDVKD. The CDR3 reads CATSESLRDRAYNEQFF. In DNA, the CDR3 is TGTGCCACCAGTGAGTCCCTCCGGGACAGGGCCTACAATGAGCAGTTCTTC.

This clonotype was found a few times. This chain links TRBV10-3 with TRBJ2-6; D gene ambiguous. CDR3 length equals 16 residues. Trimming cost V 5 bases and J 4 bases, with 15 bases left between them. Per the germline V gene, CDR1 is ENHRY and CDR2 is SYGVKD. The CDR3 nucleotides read TGTGCCATCAGTAGGGCCGTAATGCGGGGGGCCAACGTCCTGACTTTC. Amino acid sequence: CAISRAVMRGANVLTF.

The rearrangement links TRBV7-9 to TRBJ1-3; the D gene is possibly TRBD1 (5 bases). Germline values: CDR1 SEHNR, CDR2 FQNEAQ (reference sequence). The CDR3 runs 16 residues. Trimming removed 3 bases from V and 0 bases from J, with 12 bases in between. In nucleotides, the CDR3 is TGTGCCAGCAGCTTTACGGCAGGGACCTCTGGAAACACCATATATTTT. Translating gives CASSFTAGTSGNTIYF.

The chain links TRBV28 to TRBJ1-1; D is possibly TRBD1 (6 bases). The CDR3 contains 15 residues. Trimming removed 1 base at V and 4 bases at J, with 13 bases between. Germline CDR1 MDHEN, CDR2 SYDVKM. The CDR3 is CASSLFGGKSTEAFF. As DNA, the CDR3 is TGTGCCAGCAGTTTATTCGGGGGCAAGAGCACTGAAGCTTTCTTT.

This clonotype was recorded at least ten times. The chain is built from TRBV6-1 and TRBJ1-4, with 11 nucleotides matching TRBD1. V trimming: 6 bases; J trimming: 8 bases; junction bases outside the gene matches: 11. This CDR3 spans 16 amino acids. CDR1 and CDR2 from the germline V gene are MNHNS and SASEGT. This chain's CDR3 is CASSRDRGSGREKLFF. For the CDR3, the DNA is TGTGCCAGCAGCCGGGACAGGGGGTCTGGTAGGGAAAAACTGTTTTTT.

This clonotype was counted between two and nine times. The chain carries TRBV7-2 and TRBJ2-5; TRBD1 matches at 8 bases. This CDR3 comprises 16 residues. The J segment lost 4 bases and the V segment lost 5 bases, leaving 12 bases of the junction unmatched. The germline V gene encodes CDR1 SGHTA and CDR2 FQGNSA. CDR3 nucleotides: TGTGCCAGCAGCCGCTCCGCAGGGGGCTATCGAGAGACCCAGTACTTC. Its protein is CASSRSAGGYRETQYF.

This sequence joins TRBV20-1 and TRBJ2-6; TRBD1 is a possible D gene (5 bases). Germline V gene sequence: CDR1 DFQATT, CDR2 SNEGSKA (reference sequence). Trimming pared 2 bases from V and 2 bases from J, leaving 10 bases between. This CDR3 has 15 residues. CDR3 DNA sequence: TGCAGTGCTAGACAACAGGCAGCTGGGGCCAACGTCCTGACTTTC. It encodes CSARQQAAGANVLTF.

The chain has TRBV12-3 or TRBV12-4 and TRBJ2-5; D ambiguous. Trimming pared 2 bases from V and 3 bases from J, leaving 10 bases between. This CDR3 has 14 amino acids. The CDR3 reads CASSLLPAEETQYF. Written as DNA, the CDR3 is TGTGCCAGCAGTTTACTGCCAGCCGAAGAGACCCAGTACTTC.

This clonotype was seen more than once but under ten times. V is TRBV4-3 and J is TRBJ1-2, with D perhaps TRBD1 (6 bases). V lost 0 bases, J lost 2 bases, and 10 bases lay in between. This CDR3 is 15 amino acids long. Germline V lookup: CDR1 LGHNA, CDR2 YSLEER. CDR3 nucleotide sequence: TGCGCCAGCAGCCAAGATCCAGGGGCCAACTATGGCTACACCTTC. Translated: CASSQDPGANYGYTF.

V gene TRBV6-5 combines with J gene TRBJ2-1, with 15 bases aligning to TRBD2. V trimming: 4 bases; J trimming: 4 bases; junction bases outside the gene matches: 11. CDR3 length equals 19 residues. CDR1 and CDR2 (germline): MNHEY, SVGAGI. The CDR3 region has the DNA TGTGCCAGCAGTTCCCCGCGGGGACTAGCGGGAGGTGCGTACAATGAGCAGTTCTTC. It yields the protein CASSSPRGLAGGAYNEQFF.

The CDR3 is CSATRPSYTDTQYF. The CDR3 DNA is TGCAGTGCTACCCGACCATCATACACAGATACGCAGTATTTT. The chain carries TRBV20-1 and TRBJ2-3; D is unresolved. Germline assignment: CDR1 DFQATT and CDR2 SNEGSKA (reference sequence). The CDR3 extends over 14 amino acids. V was shortened by 4 bases and J by 2 bases, with 13 bases between the two germline ends.

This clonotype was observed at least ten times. This chain's CDR3 is CAWRATGDGYNEQFF. The CDR3 DNA reads TGTGCCTGGAGGGCGACAGGGGACGGATACAATGAGCAGTTCTTC. This chain links TRBV30 with TRBJ2-1; 8 nucleotides agree with TRBD1. The CDR3 contains 15 residues. Germline V gene sequence: CDR1 GTSNPN, CDR2 SVGIG (reference sequence). With V trimmed by 3 bases and J by 4 bases, 8 bases remained unmatched. Filled out from reference TRBV30 and TRBJ2-1, the complete variable domain reads SQTIHQWPATLVQPVGSPLSLECTVEGTSNPNLYWYRQAAGRGLQLLFYSVGIGQISSEVPQNLSASRPQDRQFILSSKKLLLSDSGFYLCAWRATGDGYNEQFFGPGTRLTVL.

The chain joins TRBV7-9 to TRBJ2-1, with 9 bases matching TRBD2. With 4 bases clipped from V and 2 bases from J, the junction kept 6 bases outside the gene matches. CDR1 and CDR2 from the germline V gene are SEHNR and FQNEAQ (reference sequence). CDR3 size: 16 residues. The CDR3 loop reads CASSSSGVLTYNEQFF. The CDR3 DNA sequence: TGTGCCAGCAGCTCTAGCGGGGTCCTCACCTACAATGAGCAGTTCTTC.

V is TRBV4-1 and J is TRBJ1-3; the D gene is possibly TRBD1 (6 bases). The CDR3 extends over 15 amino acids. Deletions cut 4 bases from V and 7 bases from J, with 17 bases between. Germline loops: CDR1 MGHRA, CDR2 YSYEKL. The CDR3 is CASSRATGALNTIYF. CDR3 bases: TGCGCCAGCAGCCGGGCCACGGGGGCTCTGAACACCATATATTTT.

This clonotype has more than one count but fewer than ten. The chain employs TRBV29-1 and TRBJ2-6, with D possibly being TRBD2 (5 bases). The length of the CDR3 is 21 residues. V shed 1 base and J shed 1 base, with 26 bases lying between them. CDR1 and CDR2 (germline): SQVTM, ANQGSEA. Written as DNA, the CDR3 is TGCAGCGTTGAAGTTCCATCGGGGTATGAGTCTCTTGGGTCTGGGGCCAACGTCCTGACTTTC. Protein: CSVEVPSGYESLGSGANVLTF.

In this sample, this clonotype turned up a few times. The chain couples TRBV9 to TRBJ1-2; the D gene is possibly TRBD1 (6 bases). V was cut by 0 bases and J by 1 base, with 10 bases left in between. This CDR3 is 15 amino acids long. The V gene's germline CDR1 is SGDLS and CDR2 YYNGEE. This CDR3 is CASSVVGTHNYGYTF. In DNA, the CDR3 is TGTGCCAGCAGCGTAGTCGGGACACATAACTATGGCTACACCTTC.

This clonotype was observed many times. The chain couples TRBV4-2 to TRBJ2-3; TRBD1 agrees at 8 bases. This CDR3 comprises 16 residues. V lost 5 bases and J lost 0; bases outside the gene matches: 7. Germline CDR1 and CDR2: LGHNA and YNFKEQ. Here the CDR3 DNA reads TGTGCCAGCAGCACCCGACAGGGGAAAAGCACAGATACGCAGTATTTT. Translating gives CASSTRQGKSTDTQYF.

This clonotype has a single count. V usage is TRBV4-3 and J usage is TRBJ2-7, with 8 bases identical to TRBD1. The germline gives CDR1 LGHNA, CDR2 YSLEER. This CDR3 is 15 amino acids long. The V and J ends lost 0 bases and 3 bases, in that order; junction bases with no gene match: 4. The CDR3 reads CASSQERTGIYEQYF. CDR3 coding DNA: TGCGCCAGCAGCCAAGAAAGGACAGGGATCTACGAGCAGTACTTC.

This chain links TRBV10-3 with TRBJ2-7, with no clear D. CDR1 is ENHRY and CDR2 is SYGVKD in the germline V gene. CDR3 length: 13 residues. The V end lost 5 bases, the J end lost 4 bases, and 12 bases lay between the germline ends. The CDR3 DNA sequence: TGTGCCATCAGTCCCGGCTACCTATACGAGCAGTACTTC. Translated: CAISPGYLYEQYF.

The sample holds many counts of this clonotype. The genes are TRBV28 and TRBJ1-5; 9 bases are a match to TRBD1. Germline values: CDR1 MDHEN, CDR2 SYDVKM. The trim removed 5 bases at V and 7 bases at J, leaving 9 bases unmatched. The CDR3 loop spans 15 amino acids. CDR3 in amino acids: CASSPTGTGLQPQHF. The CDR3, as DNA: TGTGCCAGCAGTCCAACGGGGACAGGGCTCCAGCCCCAGCATTTT. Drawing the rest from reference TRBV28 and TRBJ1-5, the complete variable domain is DVKVTQSSRYLVKRTGEKVFLECVQDMDHENMFWYRQDPGLGLRLIYFSYDVKMKEKGDIPEGYSVSREKKERFSLILESASTNQTSMYLCASSPTGTGLQPQHFGDGTRLSIL.

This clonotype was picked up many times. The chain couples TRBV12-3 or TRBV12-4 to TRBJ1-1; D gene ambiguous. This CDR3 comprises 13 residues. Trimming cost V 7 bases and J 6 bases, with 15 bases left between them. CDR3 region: CASTWGGSPEAFF. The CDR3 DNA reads TGTGCCAGCACCTGGGGTGGATCTCCTGAAGCTTTCTTT.